The 22 T cell receptor beta chains below come from one sample, sequenced in a study of T cell responses to AZD1222 COVID-19 vaccine. TCRdb's copy holds only in-frame clones and misses some; the assay was immunoSEQ multiplex PCR. The table has 90,000 to 130,000 clones, approximately 94% seen once. The source material was peripheral blood, sampled 28 days after the second AZD1222 dose. All receptors derive from an adult who received the AZD1222 COVID-19 vaccine.

This chain connects TRBV5-1 to TRBJ2-7, with a tentative D call TRBD1 (6 bases). The CDR3 runs to 15 residues. V was clipped by 1 base and J by 7 bases, with 18 bases between them. Germline V CDR1 and CDR2: SGHRS, YFSETQ. The chain's CDR3 is CASSLSETGETEQYF. The CDR3 nucleotides read TGCGCCAGCAGCTTGTCCGAGACAGGAGAGACGGAGCAGTACTTC.

The J gene is TRBJ2-3, the V gene TRBV6-1, with 15 bases aligning to TRBD2. V dropped 0 bases and J dropped 10; count of bases not matched to a gene: 5. This CDR3 has 16 residues. The germline V gene encodes CDR1 MNHNS and CDR2 SASEGT. The DNA for the CDR3 is TGTGCCAGCAGTGAAGCTAGGACTAGCGGGGGGGCTCCGCAGTATTTT. It is translated as CASSEARTSGGAPQYF.

V usage is TRBV21-1 and J usage is TRBJ2-7; the D segment call TRBD1 is taken from the table without a DNA check. TRBV21-1 is classified as a pseudogene. CDR3 length: 14 amino acids. The CDR3 DNA follows: TGTGCCAGCAGCAACCGTATCAGGGGTTGCGAGCAGTACTTC. Protein product: CASSNRIRGCEQYF.

The V gene is TRBV5-4, the J gene TRBJ1-1; D is uncertain. CDR3 length equals 13 residues. V lost 0 bases, J lost 2 bases, and 5 bases lay in between. Germline-derived CDR1 and CDR2 are SGHNT and YYREEE (reference sequence). The CDR3 loop reads CASSLGANTEAFF. Here the CDR3 DNA reads TGTGCCAGCAGCTTGGGGGCAAACACTGAAGCTTTCTTT.

The chain recombines TRBV7-2 with TRBJ1-5; D is undetermined. V lost 5 bases, J lost 7 bases, and 18 bases lay in between. This CDR3 has 15 residues. Germline lookup yields CDR1 SGHTA and CDR2 FQGNSA. The CDR3: CASSPYVTRMQPQHF. CDR3 sequence (DNA): TGTGCCAGCAGCCCGTATGTGACTCGGATGCAGCCCCAGCATTTT.

The chain links TRBV12-5 to TRBJ1-2; the D gene is possibly TRBD1 (5 bases). V was pared by 3 bases and J by 8 bases, with 19 bases between. The CDR3 sequence is 15 residues long. The germline V gene encodes CDR1 LGHNT and CDR2 FRNRAP. CDR3 bases: TGTGCTAGTGGTTTCCCGGGGTGGGGCAGAGGAGGCTACACCTTC. Its protein is CASGFPGWGRGGYTF. The full variable domain, in which reference TRBV12-5 and TRBJ1-2 provide the parts outside the CDR3, is DARVTQTPRHKVTEMGQEVTMRCQPILGHNTVFWYRQTMMQGLELLAYFRNRAPLDDSGMPKDRFSAEMPDATLATLKIQPSEPRDSAVYFCASGFPGWGRGGYTFGSGTRLTVV.

The chain uses TRBV6-5 and TRBJ1-6; 7 bases map to TRBD1. Germline V gene sequence: CDR1 MNHEY, CDR2 SVGAGI. This CDR3 is 13 amino acids long. Trimming at V came to 6 bases and at J to 8 bases, leaving 4 bases not matched to a gene. The CDR3 nucleotides read TGTGCCAGCAGCCGGGACAGAGATTCACCCCTCCACTTT. Its protein is CASSRDRDSPLHF.

The V and J genes are TRBV19 and TRBJ1-5; TRBD1 agrees at 9 bases. This CDR3 region has 14 residues. In germline, CDR1 is LNHDA, CDR2 SQIVND (reference sequence). With V trimmed by 3 bases and J by 4 bases, 1 base remained unmatched. CDR3 DNA sequence: TGTGCCAGTAGTATTGGACAGGGGAATCAGCCCCAGCATTTT. Protein sequence: CASSIGQGNQPQHF.

The chain links TRBV2 to TRBJ1-4; 8 bases map to TRBD1. There are 14 residues in the CDR3. V was pared by 5 bases and J by 6 bases, with 5 bases of the junction left unmatched. Germline V CDR1 and CDR2: SNHLY, FYNNEI. CDR3 protein: CASSIRGRDEKLFF. CDR3 bases: TGTGCCAGCAGTATCAGGGGGCGGGATGAAAAACTGTTTTTT.

This clone has just one count. The J gene is TRBJ1-5, the V gene TRBV7-9, with D possibly TRBD1 on 6 matching bases. The V end was cut by 0 bases, the J end by 5 bases, with 17 bases between. CDR1 is SEHNR and CDR2 is FQNEAQ in the germline V gene (reference sequence). The CDR3 consists of 17 residues. In DNA form, the CDR3 reads TGTGCCAGCAGCTTAGCCTCAGGGGCGGCGCGTGATCAGCCCCAGCATTTT. Residues: CASSLASGAARDQPQHF.

This clone occurred once. The J gene is TRBJ1-4, the V gene TRBV9; 7 nucleotides match TRBD1. This CDR3 has 15 amino acids. Germline V gene sequence: CDR1 SGDLS, CDR2 YYNGEE. After removal of 3 bases from V and 6 bases from J, the junction contained 8 bases not matched to a gene. Written as DNA, the CDR3 is TGTGCCAGCAGCGCACAGGGGAGGATCGATGAAAAACTGTTTTTT. Translating it yields CASSAQGRIDEKLFF.

V usage is TRBV15 and J usage is TRBJ2-1; D unresolved. Germline V lookup: CDR1 LNHNV, CDR2 YYDKDF (reference sequence). Trimming left V 0 bases short and J 5 bases short, with 8 bases between. The CDR3 loop spans 14 amino acids. CDR3 nucleotides: TGTGCCACCAGCAGAGATCCCGTCGACAATGAGCAGTTCTTC. Protein product: CATSRDPVDNEQFF. Variable domain in full (rest from reference TRBV15 and TRBJ2-1): DAMVIQNPRYQVTQFGKPVTLSCSQTLNHNVMYWYQQKSSQAPKLLFHYYDKDFNNEADTPDNFQSRRPNTSFCFLDIRSPGLGDTAMYLCATSRDPVDNEQFFGPGTRLTVL.

The chain uses TRBV6-6 and TRBJ1-1; 7 positions agree with TRBD1. This CDR3 has 14 amino acids. Germline lookup yields CDR1 MNHNY and CDR2 SVGAGI (reference sequence). The V gene end was trimmed by 5 bases and the J gene end by 2 bases; junction bases not matched to a gene: 5. The CDR3 DNA follows: TGTGCCAGCAGTAGAGTAGGGGGCAACACTGAAGCTTTCTTT. The encoded protein is CASSRVGGNTEAFF.

This clone was recorded once. V usage is TRBV29-1 and J usage is TRBJ1-1; TRBD1 matches 11 bases. Germline loops: CDR1 SQVTM, CDR2 ANQGSEA. The trim removed 6 bases at V and 3 bases at J, leaving 3 bases unmatched. The CDR3 length is 13 residues. Here the CDR3 reads CSVRDRGYTEAFF. CDR3 DNA sequence: TGCAGCGTCCGGGACAGGGGGTACACTGAAGCTTTCTTT.

The CDR3 region is CASSRNRGSNTEAFF. CDR3 DNA sequence: TGCGCCAGCAGTCGGAACAGGGGGTCGAACACTGAAGCTTTCTTT. This chain joins TRBV23-1 and TRBJ1-1; 8 nucleotides align to TRBD1. TRBV23-1 is reported as an ORF; its role is uncertain. This CDR3 contains 15 residues. Losses at the gene ends were 4 bases for V and 1 base for J; bases not matched to a gene: 5.

The sample holds one count of this clone. This chain joins TRBV7-9 and TRBJ1-2; 7 bases line up with TRBD1. From germline, CDR1 is SEHNR and CDR2 FQNEAQ (reference sequence). Trimming cost V 6 bases and J 0 bases; bases outside gene matches: 10. The CDR3 consists of 16 residues. Here the CDR3 reads CASSQFPDRPNYGYTF. The DNA for the CDR3 is TGTGCCAGCAGTCAATTCCCGGACAGGCCTAACTATGGCTACACCTTC.

CDR3 DNA sequence: TGCAGCGTTGATCGAGGGGTCATGAACACTGAAGCTTTCTTT. This sequence encodes CSVDRGVMNTEAFF. V gene TRBV29-1 combines with J gene TRBJ1-1; D might be TRBD1 (5 bases). V gave up 3 bases and J gave up 0 bases, with 11 bases separating them. The CDR3 consists of 14 residues. The germline V gene has CDR1 SQVTM and CDR2 ANQGSEA.

V is TRBV4-1 and J is TRBJ1-2; the D is unclear. From germline, CDR1 is MGHRA and CDR2 YSYEKL. The CDR3 has 20 amino acids. The V end was cut by 2 bases, the J end by 0 bases, with 25 bases between. The CDR3 region is CASSQIRGSADQVPNYGYTF. CDR3 in DNA: TGCGCCAGCAGCCAAATACGAGGTTCCGCGGACCAGGTTCCTAACTATGGCTACACCTTC.

The genes are TRBV6-1 and TRBJ2-5; TRBD1 might be the D (5 bases). V lost 1 base to trimming and J lost 4 bases, with 10 bases between them. The V gene's germline CDR1 is MNHNS and CDR2 SASEGT. This CDR3 contains 14 residues. The DNA for the CDR3 is TGTGCCAGCAGTGAAGGCAGGGTGAGAGAGACCCAGTACTTC. Translation: CASSEGRVRETQYF.

The chain couples TRBV30 to TRBJ1-2; D is ambiguous. From germline, CDR1 is GTSNPN and CDR2 SVGIG (reference sequence). This CDR3 comprises 16 residues. Trimming removed 2 bases from V and 1 base from J, with 17 bases in between. The CDR3 is CAWSNRRGPVNYGYTF. CDR3 nucleotide sequence: TGTGCCTGGAGTAACCGAAGAGGCCCGGTTAACTATGGCTACACCTTC.

The chain carries TRBV6-5 and TRBJ1-2; 10 bases map to TRBD1. With 10 bases clipped from V and 8 bases from J, the junction kept 16 bases outside the gene matches. Per germline, CDR1 MNHEY and CDR2 SVGAGI. This CDR3 has 15 residues. The CDR3 DNA reads as TGTGCCACCGACGAACCGGGACAGGGGATTGGAGGCTACACCTTC. Translating it yields CATDEPGQGIGGYTF.

The genes are TRBV10-2 and TRBJ1-1; D might be TRBD1 (5 bases). Germline CDR1 is WSHSY and CDR2 is SAAADI. The CDR3 has 15 residues. V lost 8 bases, J lost 5 bases, and 21 bases lay in between. The CDR3 region is CASLTRGEPGTEAFF. Written as DNA, the CDR3 is TGCGCCAGCCTGACAAGAGGGGAACCGGGTACTGAAGCTTTCTTT.